This TCR beta chain was profiled in a study of cytomegalovirus exposure and HLA in healthy donors. Study as a whole: Around 190 million T cells yielded roughly 100 million unique TCR beta sequences, as an earlier analysis found.

Whole-study findings and limits: Rare TCR sequences dominated, though some public TCRs recurred in many donors.

The PCR made use of 60 Vbeta and 13 Jbeta primers. The table came from immunoSEQ multiplex PCR; TCRdb's copy has only in-frame clones and leaves some out. There are approximately 30,000 clones in the sample; less than 75% occur only once, and about 9.4% lies in the top ten. With V trimmed by 4 bases and J by 4 bases, 1 base remained unmatched. Germline V gives CDR1 SGHDT, CDR2 YYEEEE. CDR3 length equals 13 residues. Concerning this clone: Antigen: not known.

Healthy people donating bone marrow made up the donors. The sample comprised PBMCs. The sequence derives from a man aged 35 to 55 in good health and CMV-seropositive. The chain joins TRBV5-6 to TRBJ2-5; 10 bases fit TRBD1. CDR3 DNA: TGTGCCAGCAGCAGGACAGGGGGAGAGACCCAGTACTTC. Protein: CASSRTGGETQYF. Using reference TRBV5-6 and TRBJ2-5 for the parts outside the CDR3, the full variable domain is DAGVTQSPTHLIKTRGQQVTLRCSPKSGHDTVSWYQQALGQGPQFIFQYYEEEERQRGNFPDRFSGHQFPNYSSELNVNALLLGDSALYLCASSRTGGETQYFGPGTRLLVL.